Here is one TCR beta chain with its context. The antigen remains unidentified. This entry belongs to a study of cytomegalovirus exposure and HLA in healthy donors. The CMV serostatus of this donor was not recorded. The primer mix had 60 Vbeta and 13 Jbeta primers. TCRdb's copy holds only in-frame clones and misses some; the assay was immunoSEQ multiplex PCR. The sample includes about 150,000 clones, around three quarters seen only once; the top ten take about 4.9%. This CDR3 is built from 15 residues. The germline V and J ends were trimmed by 3 bases and 4 bases, with 14 bases remaining between them. Germline CDR1 is SGHNT and CDR2 is YYREEE (reference sequence). Overall study results and limits: Presence/absence analyses assumed roughly uniform sequencing depth across donors. Rare TCR sequences predominated, though certain public TCRs were found in many donors. Listed as cytomegalovirus-associated were roughly 180 TCR beta chains.

The rearrangement uses TRBV5-4 and TRBJ1-3, with D perhaps TRBD1 (6 bases). Sequencing used PBMCs. This TCR was recovered from a man younger than 40 in good health. Here the CDR3 reads CASSSMGASGNTIYF. DNA of the CDR3: TGTGCCAGCAGCTCCATGGGGGCGTCCGGAAACACCATATATTTT.